The TCR beta chain under discussion was sequenced for a study of beta chain features in type 1 diabetes. The V gene end was trimmed by 5 bases and the J gene end by 0 bases; junction bases not matched to a gene: 7. The CDR3 is 15 residues long. CDR1 is GTSNPN, CDR2 SVGIG, per germline (reference sequence). In its sample, this clone was seen a few times. Its antigen remains unidentified. Isolated RNA was reverse transcribed in full, so expressed TCRB transcripts were sequenced. Sequencing was performed with immunoSEQ multiplex PCR; in TCRdb, only in-frame clones are kept and a portion is missing. The sample has about 620,000 clones, less than 20% seen once. Every donor had blood drawn once into heparin, 100 to 150 mL on average. Study-wide results and limits: Shorter templates might be favored by PCR, and equally so in patients and in controls.

The clonotype originates from a young man in good health. The chain has TRBV30 and TRBJ1-3, with TRBD1 matching over 7 bases. Sequencing was done on a sample of naive CD4+ T cells from blood. The CDR3 coding sequence is TGTGCCTGGGGGTCCGGGACAGTCTCTGGAAACACCATATATTTT. Its translation is CAWGSGTVSGNTIYF.